The clone carrying this T cell receptor (beta chain) was recorded at least ten times. Its antigen is unidentified. The genes and germline here are from mouse. From the germline J gene comes the end of the CDR3, since the read stops 4 residues before it. Extracted RNA was reverse transcribed, and the resulting cDNA served as sequencing template. TCRdb keeps only in-frame clones here, not all; method: immunoSEQ multiplex PCR. The sample has more than 90,000 clones, none seen only once. This specimen comes from a study of CD8+ T cells in alopecia areata. On the study more broadly: The authors grafted skin from approximately 6-12-month-old C3H/HeJ donors with spontaneous alopecia onto approximately 6-11-week-old female C3H/HeJ mice. Findings of the study overall: Researchers report lesional scalp, most notably alopecia totalis/universalis, outstripped normal scalp in clonality. Scalp samples also yield sequences of resident alphabeta T cells from normal skin. Patients shared TCRs less clearly than mice did, possibly owing to HLA.

V lost 0 bases to trimming and J lost 0 bases, with 4 bases between them. Germline V gene sequence: CDR1 SGHSA, CDR2 FRNQAP. The CDR3 loop spans 14 amino acids. The chain joins TRBV16 to TRBJ2-5; D remains ambiguous. The receptor comes from a C3H/HeJ mouse with alopecia areata. MHC haplotype: H2-k. Input material: lesional skin. The sequenced CDR3 bases are TGTGCAAGCAGCTTAGATGGGAACCAAGAC. Translated: CASSLDGNQD. From start to end, the CDR3 is CASSLDGNQDTQYF.